Described below is a single TCR beta chain sequence and its context. What it binds is not known. This specimen belongs to a study of OX40 agonist ivuxolimab in advanced cancers. Study as a whole: The mean age was roughly 60 years, ranging from 23 to 79, with about four fifths of participants male. Antecedent anti-PD-1, anti-PD-L1 or anti-CTLA-4 therapy was permissible, with roughly 36% having received some.

At cycle 4 day 1, cycle 7 day 1, and baseline, blood was sampled. The data were produced by immunoSEQ multiplex PCR, yet TCRdb's version contains in-frame clones alone and is incomplete. The sample consists of about 82,000 clones, around 84% of them appearing once. CDR3 length equals 13 residues. V lost 10 bases, J lost 5 bases, and 9 bases stayed unmatched. The germline V gene has CDR1 ENHRY and CDR2 SYGVKD. Study results and caveats: Antigen specificity of clonally expanded peripheral T cells was not established.

V is TRBV10-3 and J is TRBJ2-5; 8 bases align to TRBD1. The source of this sequence is an adult with an advanced solid tumor such as melanoma, head and neck, liver or kidney cancer. The sample in question was CD4+ or CD8+ T cells sorted from blood, obtained in a trial of the OX40 agonist ivuxolimab. This CDR3 reads CATHSTGEETQYF. CDR3 sequence (DNA): TGTGCCACCCATTCGACAGGGGAGGAGACCCAGTACTTC.